A selection of T cell receptor beta chains follows, all from one sample in a study of a mutant IDH1 vaccine in newly diagnosed glioma. The protocol was immunoSEQ multiplex PCR, while the TCRdb copy is restricted to in-frame clones and leaves out a portion. The sample contains 120,000 or so clones, around four fifths of which appear only once. Their antigen targets remain unknown. This material consisted of PBMCs, taken from a glioma patient whose treatment included an IDH1 peptide vaccine. All receptors come from a man aged 40-49 years with glioma. Each CDR3 is given with its conserved first and last residue. The D gene is left open where the match is weak. Clone sizes are given selectively: once, few, many, or a class where the clone is expanded.

J gene	D gene	V gene	clone size	CDR3 DNA	CDR3 protein
TRBJ2-3	TRBD1	TRBV19	.	TGTGCCAGTAGGGACAGGGGGCGCCGAGGCACAGATACGCAGTATTTT	CASRDRGRRGTDTQYF
TRBJ1-5	TRBD1	TRBV7-8	.	TGTGCCAGCAGCTTAGACAGGGGCCGCAATCAGCCCCAGCATTTT	CASSLDRGRNQPQHF
TRBJ2-3	TRBD1	TRBV5-1	.	TGCGCCAGCAGCTTGGATTACAGGGGAGCAGATACGCAGTATTTT	CASSLDYRGADTQYF
TRBJ2-1	TRBD1	TRBV19	once	TGTGCCAGTAGTACCCCAGGGGACAGAAACAATGAGCAGTTCTTC	CASSTPGDRNNEQFF
TRBJ1-2	TRBD1	TRBV11-2	.	TGTGCCAGCAGCTTTTCGGACAGGGGAGGTGGCTACACCTTC	CASSFSDRGGGYTF
TRBJ2-5	.	TRBV6-5	.	TGTGCCAGCACCGGAGACAGGAAAGAGACCCAGTACTTC	CASTGDRKETQYF
TRBJ1-1	.	TRBV9	few	TGTGCCAGCAGCCCCAAGGGGGGGGCCAACACTGAAGCTTTCTTT	CASSPKGGANTEAFF
TRBJ2-1	TRBD2	TRBV9	many	TGTGCCAGCAGCGCAGACCCCGCTAGCGGGTACAATGAGCAGTTCTTC	CASSADPASGYNEQFF
TRBJ2-7	TRBD2	TRBV30	.	TGTGCCTGGAGTGGACTAGCGGCCTACGAGCAGTACTTC	CAWSGLAAYEQYF
TRBJ2-1	.	TRBV18	.	TGTGCCAGCTCACCATTCGGGCCGGCGGCCCTTCTATACAATGAGCAGTTCTTC	CASSPFGPAALLYNEQFF
TRBJ1-6	TRBD1	TRBV6-1	.	TGTGCCACCCAGGACAGGGTGCATAATTCACCCCTCCACTTT	CATQDRVHNSPLHF
TRBJ1-1	.	TRBV7-9	.	TGTGCCAGCAGTCGGGACACCGTGAACACTGAAGCTTTCTTT	CASSRDTVNTEAFF
TRBJ2-2	.	TRBV9	.	TGTGCCAGCAGCGTAGTATCCACCGGGGAGCTGTTTTTT	CASSVVSTGELFF
TRBJ1-4	.	TRBV4-2	.	TGTGCCAGCAGCCAAGGGGGCAGGGCTGGGACTAATGAAAAACTGTTTTTT	CASSQGGRAGTNEKLFF
TRBJ1-3	TRBD1	TRBV7-9	.	TGTGCCAGCAGCTTGCTTACAGGGGGTGGAAACACCATATATTTT	CASSLLTGGGNTIYF
TRBJ2-7	TRBD2	TRBV5-6	few	TGTGCCAGCAGCCCGGGACTAGCGGCTTCCTACGAGCAGTACTTC	CASSPGLAASYEQYF
TRBJ2-5	.	TRBV9	.	TGTGCCAGCAGCGTAGCTACGGGAGACTGGGGCAGGGGGGAGACCCAGTACTTC	CASSVATGDWGRGETQYF
TRBJ1-2	TRBD1	TRBV5-1	.	TGCGCCAGCAGCTTTGGGCAGGGGGCTTCTGGCTACACCTTC	CASSFGQGASGYTF
TRBJ2-7	TRBD1	TRBV6-1	.	TGTGCCAGCAGTGCGGACAGGGGTCCCTACGAGCAGTACTTC	CASSADRGPYEQYF
TRBJ1-6	TRBD1	TRBV2	.	TGTGCCAGCAGGGTCGGACAGGGAAATAATTCACCCCTCCACTTT	CASRVGQGNNSPLHF
TRBJ1-5	.	TRBV15	.	TGTGCCACCAGCAGAGATCTCGGGGGGAGGTTTGGCAATCAGCCCCAGCATTTT	CATSRDLGGRFGNQPQHF
TRBJ1-2	.	TRBV4-3	.	TGCGCCAGCAGCCCGAATTCCGTCCCTGAGGATGGTGGCTACACCTTC	CASSPNSVPEDGGYTF
TRBJ1-4	.	TRBV6-5	.	TGTGCCAGCAGTACAGCCACCGTCCTGAGTGGAAAACTGTTTTTT	CASSTATVLSGKLFF
TRBJ2-3	TRBD1	TRBV12-5	few	TGTGCTAGTGGTCCCGGGACAGGGAACACAGATACGCAGTATTTT	CASGPGTGNTDTQYF
TRBJ2-2	TRBD1	TRBV4-3	.	TGCGCCAGCAGCCGACGGACAGGGCTGAACACCGGGGAGCTGTTTTTT	CASSRRTGLNTGELFF
TRBJ2-1	TRBD1	TRBV19	once	TGTGCCAGTAGGCGACAGGGTAATGAGCAGTTCTTC	CASRRQGNEQFF
TRBJ2-7	.	TRBV18	.	TGTGCCAGCTCACCTAAGGCAAATACCTACGAGCAGTACTTC	CASSPKANTYEQYF
TRBJ1-1	.	TRBV7-2	.	TGTGCCAGCAGCTTAGTTGCCACTGAAGCTTTCTTT	CASSLVATEAFF
TRBJ1-2	TRBD1	TRBV19	few	TGTGCCAGTCACAGGGGGCCCGGCTACACCTTC	CASHRGPGYTF
TRBJ2-7	TRBD2	TRBV19	few	TGTGCCAGCTCACCCACTAGCGACTCCTACGAGCAGTACTTC	CASSPTSDSYEQYF
TRBJ2-1	.	TRBV9	.	TGTGCCAGCAGCGAGGGACACGATGAGCAGTTCTTC	CASSEGHDEQFF
TRBJ1-6	TRBD1	TRBV30	.	TGTGCCTGGAGTGCAATAGGGGGCGCTTGGAATTCACCCCTCCACTTT	CAWSAIGGAWNSPLHF
TRBJ2-3	.	TRBV29-1	.	TGCAGCGTTGAAGACGGTGTACGTAGCACAGATACGCAGTATTTT	CSVEDGVRSTDTQYF
TRBJ2-7	.	TRBV7-7	.	TGTGCTAGCAGCTTAGGGGCGGGAAGGGAATACGAGCAGTACTTC	CASSLGAGREYEQYF
TRBJ1-1	.	TRBV7-9	.	TGTGCCAGCAGCTTATTCGGTAACACTGAAGCTTTCTTT	CASSLFGNTEAFF
TRBJ2-7	.	TRBV14	.	TGTGCCAGCAGCCAAGGGCTCTACTCCTACGAGCAGTACTTC	CASSQGLYSYEQYF
TRBJ1-1	TRBD1	TRBV19	.	TGTGCCAGTAGTATAAGGACAGGGGTGACTGAAGCTTTCTTT	CASSIRTGVTEAFF
TRBJ2-7	TRBD1	TRBV7-2	.	TGTGCCAGCAGCCAGGGGGTCTACGAGCAGTACTTC	CASSQGVYEQYF
TRBJ1-3	TRBD1	TRBV7-6	many	TGTGCCAGCAGCCCCCGGGACAGGGGTTTTAGCACCATATATTTT	CASSPRDRGFSTIYF
TRBJ1-1	.	TRBV6-1	.	TGTGCCAGCAGAGTACAGGGTAAGCCCGAAGCTTTCTTT	CASRVQGKPEAFF
TRBJ2-1	.	TRBV6-4	.	TGTGCCAGCAGCGTAACAGGGAACAGTTACAATGAGCAGTTCTTC	CASSVTGNSYNEQFF
TRBJ2-7	.	TRBV16	.	TGTGCCAGCAGCCAAGGAGGGGGCGCCCCCCGCTTC	CASSQGGGAPRF
TRBJ2-3	.	TRBV6-1	.	TGTGCCAGCAGTGACCAGGGCCGCACAGATACGCAGTATTTT	CASSDQGRTDTQYF
TRBJ2-3	.	TRBV7-2	.	TGTGCCAGCAGCTTAAGCCCCGATGCCCCGGATACGCAGTATTTT	CASSLSPDAPDTQYF
TRBJ2-3	TRBD1	TRBV15	.	TGTGCCACCAGCGTGAGTAGGACAGGGGTCACAGATACGCAGTATTTT	CATSVSRTGVTDTQYF
TRBJ1-3	.	TRBV4-2	.	TGTGCCAGCAGCCAAGATTGGGGTATAGGAGGAAACACCATATATTTT	CASSQDWGIGGNTIYF
TRBJ1-1	TRBD1	TRBV7-2	.	TGTGCCAGCGCCTCGGGACAGGGAAGAAGTGAAGCTTTCTTT	CASASGQGRSEAFF
TRBJ2-1	.	TRBV5-6	.	TGTGCCAGCACCGTGGACAATGAGCAGTTCTTC	CASTVDNEQFF
TRBJ1-1	.	TRBV9	.	TGTGCCAGCAACAGACAGGAGAACACTGAAGCTTTCTTT	CASNRQENTEAFF